This is a list of T cell receptor beta chains from one sample in a study of T cell responses to AZD1222 COVID-19 vaccine. The data were produced by immunoSEQ multiplex PCR, yet TCRdb's version contains in-frame clones alone and is incomplete. The data contain about 140,000 clones, more than 85% of them singletons. This sample comprised peripheral blood, obtained on day 0 of AZD1222 vaccination. These receptors originate from an adult in good health. Both conserved end residues are part of each CDR3. A D gene is named only where the DNA matches it firmly. Size is stated for part of the rows, as once, few or many counts, or as a class when the clone is expanded.

v_call	d_call	j_call	clone_size	cdr3_aa	cdr3_nt
TRBV5-1	TRBD2	TRBJ2-2	NA	CASSLAGLAGVRELFF	TGCGCCAGCAGCTTGGCGGGACTAGCGGGCGTTCGGGAGCTGTTTTTT
TRBV11-1	NA	TRBJ1-1	NA	CASSLGSVNTEAFF	TGTGCCAGCAGCTTAGGGTCTGTGAACACTGAAGCTTTCTTT
TRBV9	NA	TRBJ2-7	NA	CASSVGLALVEQYF	TGTGCCAGCAGCGTAGGGCTAGCGCTGGTCGAGCAGTACTTC
TRBV19	NA	TRBJ1-5	NA	CASSPSPGPQHF	TGTGCCAGTAGTCCCAGTCCCGGGCCCCAGCATTTT
TRBV12-5	TRBD2	TRBJ2-1	NA	CASGWDVEGTSQNNEQFF	TGTGCTAGTGGTTGGGATGTGGAGGGGACTAGCCAAAACAATGAGCAGTTCTTC
TRBV19	TRBD1	TRBJ1-1	NA	CASSGQGTRETEAFF	TGTGCCTCCTCGGGACAGGGGACTCGAGAGACTGAAGCTTTCTTT
TRBV19	TRBD1	TRBJ1-1	NA	CASTRDRVGTEAFF	TGTGCCAGTACCCGTGACAGGGTAGGAACTGAAGCTTTCTTT
TRBV19	NA	TRBJ1-2	NA	CASSTLLDTF	TGTGCCAGTAGTACGTTGCTGGACACCTTC
TRBV30	TRBD1	TRBJ1-5	few	CAGGTGSNQPQHF	TGTGCCGGAGGGACAGGGAGCAATCAGCCCCAGCATTTT
TRBV7-2	TRBD2	TRBJ2-3	once	CASSDPRGGRTDTQYF	TGTGCCAGCAGCGATCCCCGGGGGGGGCGCACAGATACGCAGTATTTT
TRBV6-2/TRBV6-3	NA	TRBJ2-3	NA	CASSYPDTQYF	TGTGCCAGCAGTTACCCAGATACGCAGTATTTT
TRBV5-6	TRBD2	TRBJ2-1	NA	CASSLGASGSYNEQFF	TGTGCCAGCAGCTTGGGGGCTAGCGGATCCTACAATGAGCAGTTCTTC
TRBV11-2	TRBD2	TRBJ2-1	once	CASSLEGLVAGVYNEQFF	TGTGCCAGCAGCTTAGAAGGCCTAGTGGCGGGAGTCTACAATGAGCAGTTCTTC
TRBV5-8	TRBD1	TRBJ1-2	NA	CASSLGQINYGYTF	TGTGCCAGCAGCCTGGGACAGATTAACTATGGCTACACCTTC
TRBV6-2/TRBV6-3	TRBD2	TRBJ2-1	NA	CASSWPGLTSGTPSYNEQFF	TGTGCCAGCAGTTGGCCAGGATTGACTAGCGGGACCCCCTCCTACAATGAGCAGTTCTTC
TRBV6-6	NA	TRBJ2-7	NA	CASSYSRAGNEQYF	TGTGCCAGCAGTTACTCGAGGGCGGGAAACGAGCAGTACTTC